This T cell receptor beta chain was sequenced during a study of blood T cell repertoires in COVID-19. A single count supports this clone. TCRdb's table, derived via immunoSEQ multiplex PCR, lists solely in-frame clones and lacks some. The sample lists just over 650,000 clones; just under 90% were seen once. V shed 5 bases and J shed 6 bases, with 14 bases lying between them. Germline V CDR1 and CDR2: SGHAT, FQNNGV. This CDR3 contains 14 residues. This TCR came from a woman between 18 and 29 years old with acute or convalescent COVID-19. The chain recombines TRBV11-2 with TRBJ2-1; D possibly corresponds to TRBD2 (5 bases). Sequencing was done on a sample of peripheral blood. CDR3 protein: CASSLNARGNEQFF. As DNA, the CDR3 is TGTGCCAGCAGCCTAAACGCACGGGGCAATGAGCAGTTCTTC.